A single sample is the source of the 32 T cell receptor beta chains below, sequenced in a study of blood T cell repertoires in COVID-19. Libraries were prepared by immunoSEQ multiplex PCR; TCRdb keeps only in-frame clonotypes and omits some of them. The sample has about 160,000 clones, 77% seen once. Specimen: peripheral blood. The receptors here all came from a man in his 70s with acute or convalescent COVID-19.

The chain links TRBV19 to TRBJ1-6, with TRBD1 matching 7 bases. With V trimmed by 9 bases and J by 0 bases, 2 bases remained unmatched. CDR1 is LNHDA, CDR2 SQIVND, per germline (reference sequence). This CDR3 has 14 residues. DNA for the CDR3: TGTGCCAGCCACAGGGGCTCCTATAATTCACCCCTCCACTTT. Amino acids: CASHRGSYNSPLHF. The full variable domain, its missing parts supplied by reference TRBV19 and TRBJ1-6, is DGGITQSPKYLFRKEGQNVTLSCEQNLNHDAMYWYRQDPGQGLRLIYYSQIVNDFQKGDIAEGYSVSREKKESFPLTVTSAQKNPTAFYLCASHRGSYNSPLHFGNGTRLTVT.

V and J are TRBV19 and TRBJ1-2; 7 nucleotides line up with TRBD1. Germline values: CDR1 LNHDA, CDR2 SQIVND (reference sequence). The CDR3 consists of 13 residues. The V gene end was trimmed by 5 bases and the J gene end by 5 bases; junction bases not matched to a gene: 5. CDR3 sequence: CASSGTDIYGYTF. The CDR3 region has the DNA TGTGCCAGTAGTGGGACAGATATTTATGGCTACACCTTC.

CDR3 DNA: TGTGCCAGCAGAGGCGGGTGGCTGAACACCGGGGAGCTGTTTTTT. Protein product: CASRGGWLNTGELFF. The chain uses TRBV7-8 and TRBJ2-2; tentatively, D is TRBD2 (5 bases). V was trimmed by 6 bases and J by 1 base, leaving 12 bases between them. The CDR3 is 15 amino acids. The V gene's germline CDR1 is SGHVS and CDR2 FQNEAQ.

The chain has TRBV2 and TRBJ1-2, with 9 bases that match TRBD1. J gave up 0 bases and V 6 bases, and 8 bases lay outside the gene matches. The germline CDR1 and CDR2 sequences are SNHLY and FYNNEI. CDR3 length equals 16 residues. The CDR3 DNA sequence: TGTGCCAGCAGCTCCGGACAGGGGAATTCTAACTATGGCTACACCTTC. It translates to CASSSGQGNSNYGYTF.

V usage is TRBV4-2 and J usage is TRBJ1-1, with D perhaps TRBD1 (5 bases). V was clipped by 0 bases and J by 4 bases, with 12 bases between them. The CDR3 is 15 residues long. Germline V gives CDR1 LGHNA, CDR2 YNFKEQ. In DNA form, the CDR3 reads TGTGCCAGCAGCCAAGATGCAGGGTTGGGCACTGAAGCTTTCTTT. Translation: CASSQDAGLGTEAFF.

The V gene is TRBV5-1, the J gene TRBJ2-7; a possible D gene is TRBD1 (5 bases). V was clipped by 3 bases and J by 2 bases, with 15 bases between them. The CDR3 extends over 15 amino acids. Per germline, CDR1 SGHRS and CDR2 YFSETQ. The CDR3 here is CASSSQGSLPYEQYF. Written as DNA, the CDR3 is TGCGCCAGCAGCTCTCAGGGTTCACTTCCCTACGAGCAGTACTTC.

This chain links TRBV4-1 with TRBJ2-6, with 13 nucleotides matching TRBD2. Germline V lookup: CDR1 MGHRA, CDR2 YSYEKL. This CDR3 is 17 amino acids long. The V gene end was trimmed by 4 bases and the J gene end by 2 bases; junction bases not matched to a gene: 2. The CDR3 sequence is CASSRGTSGTGANVLTF. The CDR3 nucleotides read TGCGCCAGCAGCCGCGGGACTAGCGGGACTGGGGCCAACGTCCTGACTTTC.

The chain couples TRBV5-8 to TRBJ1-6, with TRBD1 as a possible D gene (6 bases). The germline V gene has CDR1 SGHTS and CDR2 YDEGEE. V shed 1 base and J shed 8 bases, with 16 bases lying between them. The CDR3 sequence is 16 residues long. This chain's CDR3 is CASSLRPGQRHSPLHF. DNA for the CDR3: TGTGCCAGCAGCTTGAGGCCGGGACAAAGGCATTCACCCCTCCACTTT.

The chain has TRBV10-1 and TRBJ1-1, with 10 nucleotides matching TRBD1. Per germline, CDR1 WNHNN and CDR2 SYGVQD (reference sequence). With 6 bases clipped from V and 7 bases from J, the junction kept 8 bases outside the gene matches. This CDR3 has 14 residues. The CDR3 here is CASRAGTGVSEAFF. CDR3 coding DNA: TGCGCCAGCAGGGCCGGGACAGGGGTTAGTGAAGCTTTCTTT.

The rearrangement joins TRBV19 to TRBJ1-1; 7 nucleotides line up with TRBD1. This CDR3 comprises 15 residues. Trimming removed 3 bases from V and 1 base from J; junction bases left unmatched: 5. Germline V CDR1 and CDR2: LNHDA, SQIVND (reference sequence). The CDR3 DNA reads TGTGCCAGTAGTATGTCAGGGGGTTGGAACACTGAAGCTTTCTTT. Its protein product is CASSMSGGWNTEAFF. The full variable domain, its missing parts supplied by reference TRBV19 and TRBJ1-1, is DGGITQSPKYLFRKEGQNVTLSCEQNLNHDAMYWYRQDPGQGLRLIYYSQIVNDFQKGDIAEGYSVSREKKESFPLTVTSAQKNPTAFYLCASSMSGGWNTEAFFGQGTRLTVV.

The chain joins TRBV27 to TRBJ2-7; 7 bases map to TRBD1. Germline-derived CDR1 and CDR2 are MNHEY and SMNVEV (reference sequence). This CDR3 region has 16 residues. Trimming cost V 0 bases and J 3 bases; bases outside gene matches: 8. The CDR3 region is CASSLSEGATNYEQYF. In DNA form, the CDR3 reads TGTGCCAGCAGTTTATCTGAGGGGGCCACCAACTACGAGCAGTACTTC.

The DNA of the CDR3 is TGTGCCAGCAGCCGGACAGGGGTAGAAGCTTTCTTT. Translated, it gives CASSRTGVEAFF. The J gene is TRBJ1-1, the V gene TRBV3-1 (or the pseudogene TRBV3-2); TRBD1 aligns across 9 bases. Losses at the gene ends were 4 bases for V and 8 bases for J; bases not matched to a gene: 2. This CDR3 spans 12 amino acids. The germline V gene has CDR1 LGHDT and CDR2 YNNKEL (reference sequence).

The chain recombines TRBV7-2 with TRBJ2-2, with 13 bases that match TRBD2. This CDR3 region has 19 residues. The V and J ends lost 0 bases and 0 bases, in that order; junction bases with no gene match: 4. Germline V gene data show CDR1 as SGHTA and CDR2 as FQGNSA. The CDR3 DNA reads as TGTGCCAGCAGCTTAGCAAGACTAGCGGGAGGATCGAACACCGGGGAGCTGTTTTTT. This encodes CASSLARLAGGSNTGELFF. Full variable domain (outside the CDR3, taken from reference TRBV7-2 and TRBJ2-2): GAGVSQSPSNKVTEKGKDVELRCDPISGHTALYWYRQSLGQGLEFLIYFQGNSAPDKSGLPSDRFSAERTGGSVSTLTIQRTQQEDSAVYLCASSLARLAGGSNTGELFFGEGSRLTVL.

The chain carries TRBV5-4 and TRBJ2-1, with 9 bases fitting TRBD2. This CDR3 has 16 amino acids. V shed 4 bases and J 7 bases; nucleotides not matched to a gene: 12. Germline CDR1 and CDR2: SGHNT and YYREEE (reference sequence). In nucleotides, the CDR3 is TGTGCCAGCAGCGGCCGGCGACTAGCGGTTCTGAATGAGCAGTTCTTC. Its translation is CASSGRRLAVLNEQFF.

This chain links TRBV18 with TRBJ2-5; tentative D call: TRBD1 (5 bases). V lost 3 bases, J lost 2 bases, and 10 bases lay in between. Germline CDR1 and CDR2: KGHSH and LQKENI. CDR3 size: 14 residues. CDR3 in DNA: TGTGCCAGCTCACCCCGACAGATTCAAGAGACCCAGTACTTC. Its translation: CASSPRQIQETQYF. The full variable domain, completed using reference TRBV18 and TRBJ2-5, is NAGVMQNPRHLVRRRGQEARLRCSPMKGHSHVYWYRQLPEEGLKFMVYLQKENIIDESGMPKERFSAEFPKEGPSILRIQQVVRGDSAAYFCASSPRQIQETQYFGPGTRLLVL.

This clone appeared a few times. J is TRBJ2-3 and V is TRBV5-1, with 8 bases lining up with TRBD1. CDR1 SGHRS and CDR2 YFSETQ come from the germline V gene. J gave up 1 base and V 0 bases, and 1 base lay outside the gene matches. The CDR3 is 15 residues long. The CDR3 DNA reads TGCGCCAGCAGCTTGGAGGGACAGGGCACAGATACGCAGTATTTT. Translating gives CASSLEGQGTDTQYF.

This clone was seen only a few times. Written as DNA, the CDR3 is TGTGCCAGCAGTCTCGGACAGGGTACGACCCAGCATTTT. This sequence encodes CASSLGQGTTQHF. This chain links TRBV27 with TRBJ1-5, with TRBD1 matching 8 bases. Trimming removed 5 bases from V and 11 bases from J; junction bases left unmatched: 8. Germline V CDR1 and CDR2: MNHEY, SMNVEV (reference sequence). CDR3 length: 13 amino acids.

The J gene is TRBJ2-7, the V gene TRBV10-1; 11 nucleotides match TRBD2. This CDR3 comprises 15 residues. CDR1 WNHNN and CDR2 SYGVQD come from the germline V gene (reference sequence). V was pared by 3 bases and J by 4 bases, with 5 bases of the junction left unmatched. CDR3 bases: TGCGCCAGCAGTGATCTAGCGGGGGGCACATACGAGCAGTACTTC. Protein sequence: CASSDLAGGTYEQYF.

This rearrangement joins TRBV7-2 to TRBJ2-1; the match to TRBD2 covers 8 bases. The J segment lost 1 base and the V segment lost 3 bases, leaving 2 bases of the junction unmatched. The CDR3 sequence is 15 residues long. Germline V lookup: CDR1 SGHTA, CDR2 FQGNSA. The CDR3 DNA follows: TGTGCCAGCAGCTTTAGCGGGATGTCCTACAATGAGCAGTTCTTC. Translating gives CASSFSGMSYNEQFF.

This chain's CDR3 is CASRPPGDQPQHF. The CDR3 nucleotides read TGTGCCAGCCGACCCCCAGGGGATCAGCCCCAGCATTTT. This rearrangement joins TRBV28 to TRBJ1-5; the D gene is possibly TRBD1 (6 bases). This CDR3 is built from 13 residues. Germline V gives CDR1 MDHEN, CDR2 SYDVKM. V was trimmed by 8 bases and J by 5 bases, leaving 13 bases between them.

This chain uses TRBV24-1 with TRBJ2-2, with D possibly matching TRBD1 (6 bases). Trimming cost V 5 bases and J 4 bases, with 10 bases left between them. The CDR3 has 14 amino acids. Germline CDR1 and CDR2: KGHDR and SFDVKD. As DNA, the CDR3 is TGTGCCACCAGTGGCGCAGGGGTCACCGGGGAGCTGTTTTTT. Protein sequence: CATSGAGVTGELFF.

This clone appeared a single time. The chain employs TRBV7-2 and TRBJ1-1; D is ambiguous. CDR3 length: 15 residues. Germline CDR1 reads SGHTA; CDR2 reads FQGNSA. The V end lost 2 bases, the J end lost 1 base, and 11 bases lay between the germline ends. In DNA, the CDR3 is TGTGCCAGCAGCTTATATTCTGCCGGGAACACTGAAGCTTTCTTT. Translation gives CASSLYSAGNTEAFF.

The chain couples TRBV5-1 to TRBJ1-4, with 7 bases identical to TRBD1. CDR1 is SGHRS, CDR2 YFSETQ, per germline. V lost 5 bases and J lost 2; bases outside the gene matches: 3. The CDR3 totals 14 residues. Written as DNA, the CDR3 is TGCGCCAGCAGTCGGGGACAGACTAATGAAAAACTGTTTTTT. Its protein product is CASSRGQTNEKLFF.

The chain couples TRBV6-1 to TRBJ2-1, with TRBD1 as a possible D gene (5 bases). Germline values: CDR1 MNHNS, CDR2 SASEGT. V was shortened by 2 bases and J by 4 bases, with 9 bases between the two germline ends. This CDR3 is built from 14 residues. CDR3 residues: CASSETDRYNEQFF. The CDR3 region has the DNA TGTGCCAGCAGTGAAACAGACAGATACAATGAGCAGTTCTTC.

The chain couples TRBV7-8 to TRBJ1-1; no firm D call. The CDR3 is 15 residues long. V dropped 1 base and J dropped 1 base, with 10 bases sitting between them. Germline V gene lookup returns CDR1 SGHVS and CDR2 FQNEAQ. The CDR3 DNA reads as TGTGCCAGCAGCTTAGTTCAGGTACAGAACACTGAAGCTTTCTTT. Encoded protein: CASSLVQVQNTEAFF.

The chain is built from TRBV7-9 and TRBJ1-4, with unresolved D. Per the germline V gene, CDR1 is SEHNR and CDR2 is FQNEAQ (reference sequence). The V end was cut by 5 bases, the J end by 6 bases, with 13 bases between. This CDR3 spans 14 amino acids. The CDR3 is CASSRGWSDEKLFF. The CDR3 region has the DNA TGTGCCAGCAGCCGGGGATGGAGCGATGAAAAACTGTTTTTT.

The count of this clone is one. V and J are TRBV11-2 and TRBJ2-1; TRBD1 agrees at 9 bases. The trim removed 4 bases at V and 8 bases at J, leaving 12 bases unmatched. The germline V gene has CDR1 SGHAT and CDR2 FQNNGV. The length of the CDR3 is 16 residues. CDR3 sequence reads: CASSSFRDRVRDEQFF. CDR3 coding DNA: TGTGCCAGCAGCTCCTTCCGGGACAGGGTAAGGGATGAGCAGTTCTTC.

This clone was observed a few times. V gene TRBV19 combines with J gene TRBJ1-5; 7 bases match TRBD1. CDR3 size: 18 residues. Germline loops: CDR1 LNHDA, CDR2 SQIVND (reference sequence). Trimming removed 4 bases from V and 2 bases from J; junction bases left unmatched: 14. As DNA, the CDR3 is TGTGCCAGTAGTACACCCACGGACAGGTTCTCTCGCAATCAGCCCCAGCATTTT. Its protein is CASSTPTDRFSRNQPQHF. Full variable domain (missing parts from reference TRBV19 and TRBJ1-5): DGGITQSPKYLFRKEGQNVTLSCEQNLNHDAMYWYRQDPGQGLRLIYYSQIVNDFQKGDIAEGYSVSREKKESFPLTVTSAQKNPTAFYLCASSTPTDRFSRNQPQHFGDGTRLSIL.

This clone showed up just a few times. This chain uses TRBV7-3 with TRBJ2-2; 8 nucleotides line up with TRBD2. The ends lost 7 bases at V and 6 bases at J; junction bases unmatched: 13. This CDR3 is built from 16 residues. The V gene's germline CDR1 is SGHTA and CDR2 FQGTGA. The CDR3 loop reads CASTLTGLAGSGELFF. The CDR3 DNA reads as TGTGCCAGCACCCTGACGGGCCTAGCGGGTTCCGGGGAGCTGTTTTTT.

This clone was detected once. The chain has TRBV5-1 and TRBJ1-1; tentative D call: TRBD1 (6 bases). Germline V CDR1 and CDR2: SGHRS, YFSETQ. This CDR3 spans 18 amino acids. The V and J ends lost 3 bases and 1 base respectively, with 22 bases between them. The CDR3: CASSSEGLGARSNTEAFF. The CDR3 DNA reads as TGCGCCAGCAGCTCAGAGGGGCTGGGGGCGAGATCGAACACTGAAGCTTTCTTT. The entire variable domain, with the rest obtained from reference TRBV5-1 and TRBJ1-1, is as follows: KAGVTQTPRYLIKTRGQQVTLSCSPISGHRSVSWYQQTPGQGLQFLFEYFSETQRNKGNFPGRFSGRQFSNSRSEMNVSTLELGDSALYLCASSSEGLGARSNTEAFFGQGTRLTVV.

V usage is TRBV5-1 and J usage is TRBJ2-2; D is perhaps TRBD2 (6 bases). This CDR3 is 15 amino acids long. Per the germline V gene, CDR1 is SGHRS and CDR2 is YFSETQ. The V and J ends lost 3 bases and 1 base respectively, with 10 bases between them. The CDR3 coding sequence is TGCGCCAGCAGCTCCACGGGGGTGAACACCGGGGAGCTGTTTTTT. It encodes CASSSTGVNTGELFF. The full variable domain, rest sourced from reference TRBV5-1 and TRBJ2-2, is KAGVTQTPRYLIKTRGQQVTLSCSPISGHRSVSWYQQTPGQGLQFLFEYFSETQRNKGNFPGRFSGRQFSNSRSEMNVSTLELGDSALYLCASSSTGVNTGELFFGEGSRLTVL.

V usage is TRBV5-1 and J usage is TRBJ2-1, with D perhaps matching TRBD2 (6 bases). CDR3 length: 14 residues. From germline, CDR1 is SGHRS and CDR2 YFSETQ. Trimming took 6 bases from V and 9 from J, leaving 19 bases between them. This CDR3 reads CASTGDSMSLEQFF. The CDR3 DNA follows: TGCGCCAGCACCGGGGACTCTATGAGCCTTGAGCAGTTCTTC.